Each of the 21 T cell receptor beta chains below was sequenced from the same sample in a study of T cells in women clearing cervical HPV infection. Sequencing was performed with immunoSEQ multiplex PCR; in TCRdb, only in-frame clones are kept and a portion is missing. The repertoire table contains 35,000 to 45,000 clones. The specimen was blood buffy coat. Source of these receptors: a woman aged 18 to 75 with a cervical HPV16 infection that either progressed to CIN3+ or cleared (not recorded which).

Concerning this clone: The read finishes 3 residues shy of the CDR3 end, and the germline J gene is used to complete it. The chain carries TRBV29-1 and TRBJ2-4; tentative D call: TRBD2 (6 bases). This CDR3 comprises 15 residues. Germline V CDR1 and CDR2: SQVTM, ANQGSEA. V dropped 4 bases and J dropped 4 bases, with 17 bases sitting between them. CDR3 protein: CSVVSWGDEKNIQYF. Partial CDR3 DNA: TGCAGCGTTGTATCGTGGGGGGACGAAAAAAACATT. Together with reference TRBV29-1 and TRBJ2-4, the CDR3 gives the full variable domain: SAVISQKPSRDICQRGTSLTIQCQVDSQVTMMFWYRQQPGQSLTLIATANQGSEATYESGFVIDKFPISRPNLTFSTLTVSNMSPEDSSIYLCSVVSWGDEKNIQYFGAGTRLSVL.

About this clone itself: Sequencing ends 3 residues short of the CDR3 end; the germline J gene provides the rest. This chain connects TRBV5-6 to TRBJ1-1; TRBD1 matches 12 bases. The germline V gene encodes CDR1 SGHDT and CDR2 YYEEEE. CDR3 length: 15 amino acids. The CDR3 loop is CASSPGQGAGVKAFF. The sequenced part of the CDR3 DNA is TGTGCCAGCAGCCCGGGACAGGGGGCTGGGGTAAAG.

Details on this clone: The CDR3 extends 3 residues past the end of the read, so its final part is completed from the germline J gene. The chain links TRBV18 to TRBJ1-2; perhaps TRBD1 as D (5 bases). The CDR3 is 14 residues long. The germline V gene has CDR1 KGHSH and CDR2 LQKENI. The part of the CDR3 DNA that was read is TGTGCCAGCTCACCAAGGGCAGGGTGGTACGAC. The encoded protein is CASSPRAGWYD. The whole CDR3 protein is CASSPRAGWYDYTF.

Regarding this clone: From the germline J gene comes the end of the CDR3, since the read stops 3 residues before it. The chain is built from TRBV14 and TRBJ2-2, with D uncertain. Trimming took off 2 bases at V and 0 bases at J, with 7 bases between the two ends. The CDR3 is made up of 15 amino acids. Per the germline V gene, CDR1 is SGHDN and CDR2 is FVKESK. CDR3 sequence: CASSQRQANTGELFF. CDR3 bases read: TGTGCCAGCAGCCAACGCCAGGCGAACACCGGGGAG.

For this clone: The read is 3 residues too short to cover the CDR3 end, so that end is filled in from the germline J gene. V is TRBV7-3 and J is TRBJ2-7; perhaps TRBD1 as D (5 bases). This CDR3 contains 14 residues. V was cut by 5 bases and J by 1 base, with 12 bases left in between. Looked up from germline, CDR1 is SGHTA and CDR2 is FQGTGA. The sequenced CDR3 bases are TGTGCCAGCAGCCCCCAGGGTAGGTCCTACGAG. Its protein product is CASSPQGRSYE. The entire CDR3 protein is CASSPQGRSYEQYF.

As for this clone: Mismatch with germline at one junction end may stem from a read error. CDR3 sequence reads: CASSRPDRYDYTF. The part of the CDR3 DNA that was read is TGTGCCAGCAGCCGCCCTGACAGGTATGAC. The rearrangement joins TRBV7-9 to TRBJ1-2; D might be TRBD1 (6 bases). The observed sequence ends 3 residues before the CDR3 terminus, with the missing tail filled in from the germline J gene. The germline gives CDR1 SEHNR, CDR2 FQNEAQ (reference sequence). The CDR3 is made up of 13 amino acids.

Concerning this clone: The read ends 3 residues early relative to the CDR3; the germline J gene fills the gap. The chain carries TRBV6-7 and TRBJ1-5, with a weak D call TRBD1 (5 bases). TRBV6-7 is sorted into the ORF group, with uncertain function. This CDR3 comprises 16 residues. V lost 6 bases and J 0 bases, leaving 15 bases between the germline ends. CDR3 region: CASRPISGASNQPQHF. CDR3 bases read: TGTGCCAGCAGACCCATTAGCGGGGCTAGCAATCAGCCC.

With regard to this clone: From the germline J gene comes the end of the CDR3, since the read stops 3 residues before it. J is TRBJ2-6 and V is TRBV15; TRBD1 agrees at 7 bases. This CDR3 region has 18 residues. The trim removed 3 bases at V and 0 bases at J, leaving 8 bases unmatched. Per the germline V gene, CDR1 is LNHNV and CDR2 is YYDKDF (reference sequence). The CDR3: CATSRVRDRLSGANVLTF. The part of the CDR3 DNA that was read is TGTGCCACCAGCAGGGTCCGGGACAGACTCTCTGGGGCCAACGTC. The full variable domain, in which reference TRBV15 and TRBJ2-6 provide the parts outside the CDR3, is DAMVIQNPRYQVTQFGKPVTLSCSQTLNHNVMYWYQQKSSQAPKLLFHYYDKDFNNEADTPDNFQSRRPNTSFCFLDIRSPGLGDTAMYLCATSRVRDRLSGANVLTFGAGSRLTVL.

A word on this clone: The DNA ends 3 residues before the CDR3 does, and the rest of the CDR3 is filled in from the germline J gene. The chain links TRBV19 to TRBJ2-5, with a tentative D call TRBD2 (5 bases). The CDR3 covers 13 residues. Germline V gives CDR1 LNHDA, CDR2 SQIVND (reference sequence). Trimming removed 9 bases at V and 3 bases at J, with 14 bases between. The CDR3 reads CASSNRGKETQYF. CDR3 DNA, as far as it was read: TGTGCCAGCTCGAATCGGGGAAAAGAGACC.

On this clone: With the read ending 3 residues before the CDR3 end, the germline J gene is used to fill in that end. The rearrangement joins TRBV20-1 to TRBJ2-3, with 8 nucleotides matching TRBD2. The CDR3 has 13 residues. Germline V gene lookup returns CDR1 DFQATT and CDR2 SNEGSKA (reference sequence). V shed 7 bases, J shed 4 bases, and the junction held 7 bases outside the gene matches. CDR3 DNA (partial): TGCAGTGTGGGCAGCGGGGGATCAGATACG. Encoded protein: CSVGSGGSDT. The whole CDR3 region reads CSVGSGGSDTQYF.

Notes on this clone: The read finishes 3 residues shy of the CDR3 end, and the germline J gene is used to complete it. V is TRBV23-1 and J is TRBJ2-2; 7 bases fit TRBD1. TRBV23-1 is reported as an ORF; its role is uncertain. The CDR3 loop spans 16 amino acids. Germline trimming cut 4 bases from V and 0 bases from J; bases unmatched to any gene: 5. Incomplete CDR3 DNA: TGCGCCAGCAGTCGAGCCGGGACAGCGAACACCGGGGAG. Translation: CASSRAGTANTGE. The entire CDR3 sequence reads CASSRAGTANTGELFF.

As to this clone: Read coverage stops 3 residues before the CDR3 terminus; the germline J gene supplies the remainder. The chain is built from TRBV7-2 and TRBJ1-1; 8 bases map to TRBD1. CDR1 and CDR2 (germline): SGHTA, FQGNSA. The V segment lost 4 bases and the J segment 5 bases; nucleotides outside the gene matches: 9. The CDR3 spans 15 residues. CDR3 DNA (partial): TGTGCCAGCAGCTCATGGACAGGGAGGGGAACTGAA. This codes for CASSSWTGRGTE. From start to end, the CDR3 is CASSSWTGRGTEAFF.

Partial CDR3 DNA: TGCAGTGCTACAAACAGCCTAACTGAA. This encodes CSATNSLTE. The CDR3 reads in full as CSATNSLTEAFF. The chain recombines TRBV20-1 with TRBJ1-1; D is undetermined. The missing CDR3 end, 3 residues past where the read stops, is filled in from the germline J gene. V was shortened by 4 bases and J by 5 bases, with 11 bases between the two germline ends. This CDR3 is 12 amino acids long. Germline CDR1 reads DFQATT; CDR2 reads SNEGSKA (reference sequence).

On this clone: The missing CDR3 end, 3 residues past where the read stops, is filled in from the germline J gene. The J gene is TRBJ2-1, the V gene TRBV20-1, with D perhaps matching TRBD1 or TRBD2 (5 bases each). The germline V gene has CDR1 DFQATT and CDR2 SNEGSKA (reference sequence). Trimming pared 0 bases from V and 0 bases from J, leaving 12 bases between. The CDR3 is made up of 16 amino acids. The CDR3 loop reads CSAREGETTSYNEQFF. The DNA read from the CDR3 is TGCAGTGCTAGAGAAGGGGAGACAACCTCCTACAATGAG.

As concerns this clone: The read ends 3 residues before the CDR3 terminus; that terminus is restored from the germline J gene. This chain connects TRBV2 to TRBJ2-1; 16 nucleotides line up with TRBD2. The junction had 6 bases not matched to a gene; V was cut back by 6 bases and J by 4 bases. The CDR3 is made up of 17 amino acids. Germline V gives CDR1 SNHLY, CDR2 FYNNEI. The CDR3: CASRGTSGGAGYNEQFF. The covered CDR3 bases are TGTGCCAGCAGGGGGACTAGCGGGGGGGCGGGTTACAATGAG.

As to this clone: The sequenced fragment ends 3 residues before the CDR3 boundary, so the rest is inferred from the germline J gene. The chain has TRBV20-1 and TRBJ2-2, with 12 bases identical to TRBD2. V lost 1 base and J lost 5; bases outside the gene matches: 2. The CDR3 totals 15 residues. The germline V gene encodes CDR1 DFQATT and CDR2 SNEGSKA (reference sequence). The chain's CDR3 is CSARGGTSGTGELFF. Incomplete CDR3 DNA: TGCAGTGCTAGAGGTGGGACTAGCGGGACCGGGGAG.

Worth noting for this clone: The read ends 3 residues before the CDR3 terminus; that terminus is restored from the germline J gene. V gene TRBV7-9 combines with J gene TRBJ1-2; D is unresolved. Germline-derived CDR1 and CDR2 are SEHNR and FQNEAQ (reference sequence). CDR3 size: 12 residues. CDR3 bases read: TGTGCCAGCAGCTCTGTACATTACGAC. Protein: CASSSVHYD. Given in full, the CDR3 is CASSSVHYDYTF.

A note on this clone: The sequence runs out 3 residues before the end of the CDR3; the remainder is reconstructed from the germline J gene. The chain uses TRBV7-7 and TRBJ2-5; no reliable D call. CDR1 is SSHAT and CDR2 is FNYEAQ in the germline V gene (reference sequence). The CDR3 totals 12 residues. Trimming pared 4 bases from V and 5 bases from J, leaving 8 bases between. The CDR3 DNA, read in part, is TGTGCCAGCAGCTCTAACCGGGAGACC. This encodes CASSSNRET. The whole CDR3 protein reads CASSSNRETQYF. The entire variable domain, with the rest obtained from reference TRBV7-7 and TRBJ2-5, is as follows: GAGVSQSPRYKVTKRGQDVTLRCDPISSHATLYWYQQALGQGPEFLTYFNYEAQPDKSGLPSDRFSAERPEGSISTLTIQRTEQRDSAMYRCASSSNRETQYFGPGTRLLVL.

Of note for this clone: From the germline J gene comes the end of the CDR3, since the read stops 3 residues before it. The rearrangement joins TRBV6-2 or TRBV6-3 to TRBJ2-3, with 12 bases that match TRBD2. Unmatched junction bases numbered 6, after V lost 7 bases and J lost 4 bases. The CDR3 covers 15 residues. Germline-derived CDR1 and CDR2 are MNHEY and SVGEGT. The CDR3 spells CASTLAGGGADTQYF. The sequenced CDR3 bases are TGTGCCAGCACACTAGCGGGGGGCGGCGCAGATACG.

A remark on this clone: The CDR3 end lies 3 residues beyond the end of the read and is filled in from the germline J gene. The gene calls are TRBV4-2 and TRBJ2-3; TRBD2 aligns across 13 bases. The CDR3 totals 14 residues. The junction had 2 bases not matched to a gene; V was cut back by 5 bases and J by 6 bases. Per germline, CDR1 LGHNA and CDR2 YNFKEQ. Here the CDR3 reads CASSGTSGEDTQYF. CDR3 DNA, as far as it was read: TGTGCCAGCAGCGGGACTAGCGGGGAGGATACG.

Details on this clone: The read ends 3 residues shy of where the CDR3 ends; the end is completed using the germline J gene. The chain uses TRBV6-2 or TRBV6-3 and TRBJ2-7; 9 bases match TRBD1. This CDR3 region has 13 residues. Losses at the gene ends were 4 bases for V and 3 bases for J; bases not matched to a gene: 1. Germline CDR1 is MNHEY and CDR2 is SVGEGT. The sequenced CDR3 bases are TGTGCCAGCAGTTCGACAGGGGGCTACGAG. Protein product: CASSSTGGYE. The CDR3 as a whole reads CASSSTGGYEQYF.